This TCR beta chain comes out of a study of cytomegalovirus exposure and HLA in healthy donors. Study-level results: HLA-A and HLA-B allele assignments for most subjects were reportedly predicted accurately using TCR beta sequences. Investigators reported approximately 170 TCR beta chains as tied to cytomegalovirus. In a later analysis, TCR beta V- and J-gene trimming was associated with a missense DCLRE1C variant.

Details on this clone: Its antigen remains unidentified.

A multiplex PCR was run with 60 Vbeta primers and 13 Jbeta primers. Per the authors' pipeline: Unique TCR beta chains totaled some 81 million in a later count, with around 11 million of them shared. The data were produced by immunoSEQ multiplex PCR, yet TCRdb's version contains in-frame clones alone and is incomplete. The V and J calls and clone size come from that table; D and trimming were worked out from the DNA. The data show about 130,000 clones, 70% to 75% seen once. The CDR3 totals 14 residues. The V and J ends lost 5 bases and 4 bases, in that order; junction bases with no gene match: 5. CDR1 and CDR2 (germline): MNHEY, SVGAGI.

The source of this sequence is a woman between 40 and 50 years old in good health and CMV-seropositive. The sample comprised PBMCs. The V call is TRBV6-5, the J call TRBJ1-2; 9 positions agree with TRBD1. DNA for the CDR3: TGTGCCAGCAGTGCGGGACAGGGTATCTATGGCTACACCTTC. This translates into CASSAGQGIYGYTF.